This TCR beta chain emerged from a study of kidney transplant recipient with SARS-CoV-2 infection. V was shortened by 7 bases and J by 4 bases, with 23 bases between the two germline ends. Germline V gene data show CDR1 as SGHRS and CDR2 as YFSETQ. The length of the CDR3 is 16 residues. With respect to this clonotype: The final CDR3 position lacks the conserved phenylalanine or tryptophan, pointing to a likely read error.

TCRdb reprocessed the reads with MiXCR, giving one entry per CDR3 protein. The profile shows some 220,000 distinct CDR3 sequences, roughly 26% of them singletons. This sample comprised a blood sample, obtained at baseline and on day 111 from a kidney transplant recipient. The TCR originated in a male patient younger than 45 who had COVID-19 and was a kidney transplant recipient. These T cells may partly come from the graft donor. The V gene is TRBV5-1, the J gene TRBJ1-2; D is uncertain. This CDR3 is CASGSRSVRKTYGYTL. In DNA, the CDR3 is TGCGCCAGCGGCTCAAGATCGGTTCGAAAGACCTATGGCTACACCCTC.